The clone carrying this T cell receptor (beta chain) occurred once. The antigen is undetermined. The sample originates from a study of shared clonotypes between healthy human individuals. General study findings and limits: Naive subsets generally exceeded memory subsets in estimated richness.

Assay: immunoSEQ multiplex PCR; the TCRdb copy retains only in-frame clones and omits some. The data contain fewer than 2.5 million clones, more than 85% of them singletons. The TCR was taken from a man aged 18 to 29 in good health. Some clones in this sample may be carry-over from other donors' samples. Sequenced sample: naive CD4+ T cells from PBMCs. The subset was: CD45RA+ positively selected.

CDR3 in amino acids: CASSLRGPWEKLFF. As DNA, the CDR3 is TGTGCCAGCAGTTTAAGGGGGCCATGGGAAAAACTGTTTTTT. The chain uses TRBV27 and TRBJ1-4; 7 bases agree with TRBD1. After removal of 2 bases from V and 8 bases from J, the junction contained 5 bases not matched to a gene. Per germline, CDR1 MNHEY and CDR2 SMNVEV (reference sequence). The CDR3 is 14 residues long.